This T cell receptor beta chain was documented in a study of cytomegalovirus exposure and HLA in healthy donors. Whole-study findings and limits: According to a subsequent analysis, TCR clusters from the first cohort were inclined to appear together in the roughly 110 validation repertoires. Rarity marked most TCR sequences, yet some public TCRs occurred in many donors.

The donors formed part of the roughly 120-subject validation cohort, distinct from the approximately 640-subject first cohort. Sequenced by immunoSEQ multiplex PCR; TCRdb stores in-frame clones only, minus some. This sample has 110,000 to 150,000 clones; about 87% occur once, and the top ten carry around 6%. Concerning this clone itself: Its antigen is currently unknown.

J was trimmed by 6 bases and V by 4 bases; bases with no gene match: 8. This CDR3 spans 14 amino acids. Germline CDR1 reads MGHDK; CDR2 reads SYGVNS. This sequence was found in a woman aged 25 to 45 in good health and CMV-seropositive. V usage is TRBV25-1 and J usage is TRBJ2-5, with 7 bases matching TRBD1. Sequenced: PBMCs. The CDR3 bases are TGTGCCAGCAGTGGGACAGGAAGTAGGAAGACCCAGTACTTC. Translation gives CASSGTGSRKTQYF. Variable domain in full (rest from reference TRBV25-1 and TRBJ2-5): EADIYQTPRYLVIGTGKKITLECSQTMGHDKMYWYQQDPGMELHLIHYSYGVNSTEKGDLSSESTVSRIRTEHFPLTLESARPSHTSQYLCASSGTGSRKTQYFGPGTRLLVL.